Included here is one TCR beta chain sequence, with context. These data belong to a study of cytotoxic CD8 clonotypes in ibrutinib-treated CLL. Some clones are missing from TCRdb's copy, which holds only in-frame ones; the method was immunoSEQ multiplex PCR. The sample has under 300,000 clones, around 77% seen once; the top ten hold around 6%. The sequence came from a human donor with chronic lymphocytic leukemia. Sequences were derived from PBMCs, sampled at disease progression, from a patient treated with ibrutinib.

The CDR3 sequence: CASSQEFSGGQETQYF. The CDR3, as DNA: TGTGCCAGCAGCCAAGAATTTAGCGGGGGACAAGAGACCCAGTACTTC. The chain joins TRBV14 to TRBJ2-5; 9 bases match TRBD2. The V and J ends lost 0 bases and 2 bases, in that order; junction bases with no gene match: 4. Germline CDR1 reads SGHDN; CDR2 reads FVKESK. There are 16 residues in the CDR3.